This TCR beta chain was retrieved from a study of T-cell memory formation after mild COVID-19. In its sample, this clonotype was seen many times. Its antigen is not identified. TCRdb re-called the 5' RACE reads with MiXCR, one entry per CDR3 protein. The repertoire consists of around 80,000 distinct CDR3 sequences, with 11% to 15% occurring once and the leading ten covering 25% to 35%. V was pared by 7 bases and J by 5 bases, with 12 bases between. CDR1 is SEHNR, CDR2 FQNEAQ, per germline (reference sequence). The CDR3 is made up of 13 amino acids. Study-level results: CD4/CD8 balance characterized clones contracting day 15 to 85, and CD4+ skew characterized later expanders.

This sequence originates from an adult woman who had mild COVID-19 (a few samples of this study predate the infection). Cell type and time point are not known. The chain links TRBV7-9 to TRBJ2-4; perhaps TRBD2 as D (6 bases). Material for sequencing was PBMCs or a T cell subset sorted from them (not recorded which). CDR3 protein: CASTGTLENIQYF. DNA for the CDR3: TGTGCCAGCACCGGGACTTTGGAAAACATTCAGTACTTC.